This T cell receptor beta chain was identified in a study of T cells in Graves' hyperthyroidism and ophthalmopathy. V lost 6 bases and J 2 bases, leaving 12 bases between the germline ends. Germline V gene data show CDR1 as ENHRY and CDR2 as SYGVKD. The CDR3 has 14 residues. Amplification of TCR beta CDR3 regions was performed using RNA transcripts as template. During a first-round RT-PCR of the TCR CDR3, the HTBI primer set was used. One entry per CDR3 protein, called by TCRdb with MiXCR from the multiplex PCR reads. The table has roughly 640,000 distinct CDR3 sequences, roughly 16% seen once. Input material: blood. This TCR derives from a woman aged 40-49 years with Graves' ophthalmopathy. The genes are TRBV10-3 and TRBJ2-3, with a tentative D call TRBD2 (6 bases). The CDR3 DNA reads as TGTGCCATCAGATCTAGCGAAAACACAGATACGCAGTATTTT. It is translated as CAIRSSENTDTQYF.